The 29 T cell receptor beta chains below were found in one sample sequenced in a study of response to subunit inactivated influenza vaccine. TCRdb re-analysed the RT-PCR reads in MiXCR, keeping a single row per CDR3 protein. The sample has about 570,000 distinct CDR3 sequences, around 11% seen once. The same data also contributed to another study, on T cells expressing NK-cell markers. That work contributes: The authors made TCR beta cDNA libraries by 5'RACE template switching. This switching added a universal primer site and UMIs.

Sequences were derived from PBMCs from blood, sampled on the day of vaccination. The receptor set was obtained from a man aged 50-59 years who received an inactivated influenza vaccine.

There are a few counts of this clonotype. The CDR3 is CASSPRTSATDTQYF. The CDR3 coding sequence is TGTGCCAGCAGCCCACGGACTAGCGCAACAGATACGCAGTATTTT. The chain carries TRBV7-2 and TRBJ2-3; 9 positions agree with TRBD2. CDR3 length equals 15 residues. CDR1 SGHTA and CDR2 FQGNSA come from the germline V gene. Trimming cost V 5 bases and J 3 bases; bases outside gene matches: 6.

This clonotype has only a few counts. The chain is built from TRBV7-6 and TRBJ2-5; tentatively, D is TRBD1 or TRBD2 (5 bases each). CDR3 length equals 14 residues. CDR1 is SGHVS, CDR2 FNYEAQ, per germline. V was trimmed by 3 bases and J by 1 base, leaving 9 bases between them. Written as DNA, the CDR3 is TGTGCCAGCAGCTTTCATGGGGGCCAAGAGACCCAGTACTTC. This translates into CASSFHGGQETQYF.

In its sample, this clonotype was seen many times. The rearrangement joins TRBV5-1 to TRBJ2-2; 9 bases are shared with TRBD2. J was trimmed by 0 bases and V by 5 bases; bases with no gene match: 5. Germline CDR1 SGHRS, CDR2 YFSETQ. CDR3 length: 16 amino acids. The CDR3 spells CASRPAGGTNTGELFF. The CDR3 DNA is TGCGCCAGCAGACCAGCGGGGGGAACGAACACCGGGGAGCTGTTTTTT.

This clonotype was seen a handful of times. This rearrangement joins TRBV6-2 or TRBV6-3 to TRBJ2-1; 12 nucleotides agree with TRBD2. The CDR3 has 20 amino acids. V shed 2 bases, J shed 4 bases, and the junction held 15 bases outside the gene matches. Germline values: CDR1 MNHEY, CDR2 SVGEGT. For the CDR3, the DNA is TGTGCCAGCAGTTACGCGGGCCATTCAGGACTAGCGGGATTTTACAATGAGCAGTTCTTC. The encoded protein is CASSYAGHSGLAGFYNEQFF.

The V gene is TRBV28, the J gene TRBJ2-1, with 10 bases fitting TRBD2. This CDR3 comprises 15 residues. Trimming removed 7 bases from V and 9 bases from J; junction bases left unmatched: 12. Germline V CDR1 and CDR2: MDHEN, SYDVKM. CDR3 loop: CASNLRAGGLGEQFF. The CDR3 DNA is TGTGCCAGCAACCTCAGAGCGGGAGGGTTGGGTGAGCAGTTCTTC. The entire variable domain, with the rest obtained from reference TRBV28 and TRBJ2-1, is as follows: DVKVTQSSRYLVKRTGEKVFLECVQDMDHENMFWYRQDPGLGLRLIYFSYDVKMKEKGDIPEGYSVSREKKERFSLILESASTNQTSMYLCASNLRAGGLGEQFFGPGTRLTVL.

This clonotype was seen more than once but under ten times. This rearrangement joins TRBV11-1 to TRBJ2-1, with D possibly matching TRBD2 (6 bases). The length of the CDR3 is 18 residues. The germline V gene has CDR1 SGHAT and CDR2 FQDESV (reference sequence). The ends were cut back, 1 base at V and 1 base at J, with 17 bases in the middle. In DNA, the CDR3 is TGTGCCAGCAGCTTAGAACTAGCACGTGGGAAGTCCTACAATGAGCAGTTCTTC. Its translation is CASSLELARGKSYNEQFF.

The chain uses TRBV5-8 and TRBJ1-2; D unresolved. Trimming removed 0 bases from V and 1 base from J, with 7 bases in between. Germline V CDR1 and CDR2: SGHTS, YDEGEE. This CDR3 contains 14 residues. The CDR3 coding sequence is TGTGCCAGCAGCTTGGGAGGGTATAACTATGGCTACACCTTC. Translation gives CASSLGGYNYGYTF.

This clonotype turned up a few times. V is TRBV5-1 and J is TRBJ2-1; 7 bases align to TRBD2. CDR3 size: 15 residues. CDR1 SGHRS and CDR2 YFSETQ come from the germline V gene. After removal of 9 bases from V and 1 base from J, the junction contained 10 bases not matched to a gene. CDR3 DNA: TGCGCCACCTCTCAGCGGGGCCTGTCCTACAATGAGCAGTTCTTC. It encodes CATSQRGLSYNEQFF.

This clonotype appeared a few times. The chain links TRBV4-1 to TRBJ2-7, with 8 bases lining up with TRBD1. CDR1 and CDR2 from the germline V gene are MGHRA and YSYEKL. This CDR3 comprises 17 residues. V lost 0 bases to trimming and J lost 2 bases; unmatched junction nucleotides: 9. The CDR3 coding sequence is TGCGCCAGCAGCCAAGATGATTGGAGGGACAGGACCTACGAGCAGTACTTC. It is translated as CASSQDDWRDRTYEQYF.

The chain joins TRBV14 to TRBJ2-7; D gene ambiguous. V lost 1 base and J 4 bases, leaving 8 bases between the germline ends. Germline assignment: CDR1 SGHDN and CDR2 FVKESK. This CDR3 is built from 13 residues. In DNA form, the CDR3 reads TGTGCCAGCAGCCAAGGGCTAGAGTACGAGCAGTACTTC. Residues: CASSQGLEYEQYF.

This clonotype was detected a few times. This chain uses TRBV5-1 with TRBJ2-7; D is possibly TRBD2 (6 bases). The germline V gene encodes CDR1 SGHRS and CDR2 YFSETQ. V was pared by 2 bases and J by 2 bases, with 14 bases between. The CDR3 runs 15 residues. CDR3 in DNA: TGCGCCAGCAGCTTAGGCGGGGCCGTTACCTACGAGCAGTACTTC. Translation: CASSLGGAVTYEQYF.

This clonotype was detected ten times or more. The rearrangement joins TRBV12-3 or TRBV12-4 to TRBJ2-2; possible D gene TRBD1, 6 bases. The CDR3 loop spans 13 amino acids. Trimming left V 8 bases short and J 3 bases short, with 10 bases between. CDR3 DNA sequence: TGTGCCAGCGTCGGACAGTACACCGGGGAGCTGTTTTTT. Amino acids: CASVGQYTGELFF.

This clonotype appeared many times. This chain links TRBV29-1 with TRBJ2-1; 8 bases map to TRBD2. CDR1 and CDR2 from the germline V gene are SQVTM and ANQGSEA. This CDR3 is 16 amino acids long. Trimming took 6 bases from V and 2 from J; bases not matched to a gene: 12. This CDR3 reads CSVESLAGVPYNEQFF. The CDR3 bases are TGCAGCGTGGAATCCCTAGCGGGCGTACCCTACAATGAGCAGTTCTTC.

This chain connects TRBV15 to TRBJ2-2; perhaps TRBD1 as D (5 bases). CDR1 is LNHNV, CDR2 YYDKDF, per germline (reference sequence). The CDR3 length is 14 residues. V lost 0 bases and J 13 bases, leaving 15 bases between the germline ends. The CDR3 bases are TGTGCCACCAGCAGAGAAAGGTCACCTCAGGGGCTGTTTTTT. It is translated as CATSRERSPQGLFF.

In its sample, this clonotype was seen a few times. The chain is built from TRBV5-1 and TRBJ2-6; D is unresolved. Per the germline V gene, CDR1 is SGHRS and CDR2 is YFSETQ. Trimming took off 2 bases at V and 0 bases at J, with 9 bases between the two ends. The CDR3 covers 16 residues. Written as DNA, the CDR3 is TGCGCCAGCAGCTTTGGACCGACCTCTGGGGCCAACGTCCTGACTTTC. Its translation: CASSFGPTSGANVLTF.

This chain joins TRBV20-1 and TRBJ2-3; no reliable D call. Germline lookup yields CDR1 DFQATT and CDR2 SNEGSKA (reference sequence). Trimming shortened V by 8 bases and J by 1 base, and 19 bases separated the two germline ends. The CDR3 contains 15 residues. The CDR3 spells CSSTPPFRGTDTQYF. In DNA form, the CDR3 reads TGCAGTTCGACTCCCCCCTTCCGCGGCACAGATACGCAGTATTTT.

The rearrangement links TRBV24-1 to TRBJ1-1; possibly TRBD1 for D (5 bases). The ends were cut back, 4 bases at V and 5 bases at J, with 10 bases in the middle. CDR1 and CDR2 (germline): KGHDR, SFDVKD. This CDR3 comprises 13 residues. CDR3 nucleotide sequence: TGTGCCACCAGTGACAGGGAGCGGACTGAAGCTTTCTTT. Translated: CATSDRERTEAFF.

V usage is TRBV5-1 and J usage is TRBJ2-2, with D hard to call. CDR3 length equals 16 residues. Germline CDR1 SGHRS, CDR2 YFSETQ. V was shortened by 1 base and J by 4 bases, with 14 bases between the two germline ends. This CDR3 is CASSLNPYGVTGELFF. The CDR3 bases are TGCGCCAGCAGCTTGAACCCATACGGTGTCACCGGGGAGCTGTTTTTT. The full variable domain, with the rest looked up from reference TRBV5-1 and TRBJ2-2, is KAGVTQTPRYLIKTRGQQVTLSCSPISGHRSVSWYQQTPGQGLQFLFEYFSETQRNKGNFPGRFSGRQFSNSRSEMNVSTLELGDSALYLCASSLNPYGVTGELFFGEGSRLTVL.

Ten or more counts support this clonotype. J is TRBJ2-2 and V is TRBV14, with 9 bases lining up with TRBD2. CDR1 and CDR2 from the germline V gene are SGHDN and FVKESK. Trimming took 3 bases from V and 4 from J; bases not matched to a gene: 6. The CDR3 is 16 amino acids. DNA for the CDR3: TGTGCCAGCAGCCATCTTAGCGGGAGAGGCACCGGGGAGCTGTTTTTT. This encodes CASSHLSGRGTGELFF.

Here the CDR3 DNA reads TGTGCCAGCAGTTCTGGCGGGTACTACAATGAGCAGTTCTTC. It encodes CASSSGGYYNEQFF. The chain combines TRBV6-5 with TRBJ2-1, with D perhaps matching TRBD2 (5 bases). Trimming took 4 bases from V and 3 from J, leaving 10 bases between them. This CDR3 has 14 residues. Germline V gene data show CDR1 as MNHEY and CDR2 as SVGAGI.

The chain employs TRBV7-9 and TRBJ2-1; D gene unclear. Trimming left V 5 bases short and J 5 bases short, with 10 bases between. Looked up from germline, CDR1 is SEHNR and CDR2 is FQNEAQ (reference sequence). The CDR3 extends over 13 amino acids. CDR3 region: CASSKSGDNEQFF. The CDR3, as DNA: TGTGCCAGCAGCAAATCAGGTGACAATGAGCAGTTCTTC.

This clonotype has only a few counts. This sequence joins TRBV6-2 or TRBV6-3 and TRBJ2-1; tentative D call: TRBD1 (5 bases). V lost 2 bases, J lost 7 bases, and 9 bases lay in between. The CDR3 sequence is 13 residues long. Germline V gives CDR1 MNHEY, CDR2 SVGEGT. The CDR3 sequence is CASSYSRANEQFF. CDR3 in DNA: TGTGCCAGCAGTTACAGCAGGGCTAATGAGCAGTTCTTC.

This clonotype came up many times. The J gene is TRBJ1-2, the V gene TRBV19; D ambiguous. V shed 6 bases and J shed 2 bases, with 10 bases lying between them. This CDR3 comprises 13 residues. The germline gives CDR1 LNHDA, CDR2 SQIVND (reference sequence). The CDR3 sequence is CASSQTGNYGYTF. As DNA, the CDR3 is TGTGCCAGTAGCCAGACGGGAAACTATGGCTACACCTTC.

This clonotype came up a few times. This chain joins TRBV20-1 and TRBJ2-7; perhaps TRBD2 as D (6 bases). Trimming took 3 bases from V and 3 from J, leaving 9 bases between them. Germline CDR1 and CDR2: DFQATT and SNEGSKA (reference sequence). The CDR3 is 12 residues long. CDR3: CSASSGVYEQYF. CDR3 nucleotides: TGCAGTGCTAGCTCGGGGGTCTACGAGCAGTACTTC.

The V call is TRBV4-3, the J call TRBJ1-1; TRBD1 agrees at 7 bases. The CDR3 is 15 amino acids. The junction had 6 bases not matched to a gene; V was cut back by 0 bases and J by 5 bases. Germline CDR1 LGHNA, CDR2 YSLEER. The CDR3 nucleotides read TGCGCCAGCAGCCAAGATCTAGGGGGCAGGACTGAAGCTTTCTTT. It codes for CASSQDLGGRTEAFF.

A remark on this clonotype: At one end the junction does not follow the germline gene, possibly because of a read error. In nucleotides, the CDR3 is TGTGCCAGCCGCTTATGGGTCCGGACGGGATCCTACAATGAGCAGTTCTTC. It yields the protein CASRLWVRTGSYNEQFF. This chain links TRBV7-9 with TRBJ2-1; TRBD2 might be the D (5 bases). This CDR3 contains 17 residues. Germline values: CDR1 SEHNR, CDR2 FQNEAQ (reference sequence).

The chain couples TRBV29-1 to TRBJ2-3, with D possibly being TRBD2 (5 bases). Per germline, CDR1 SQVTM and CDR2 ANQGSEA. Trimming pared 6 bases from V and 2 bases from J, leaving 12 bases between. This CDR3 comprises 13 residues. CDR3: CSVAGRFTDTQYF. The DNA of the CDR3 is TGCAGCGTCGCGGGTCGTTTCACAGATACGCAGTATTTT.

This clonotype was counted ten times or more. The CDR3 bases are TGCAGTGCTAGAAACCTCGGTAGCGGCTCAGATACGCAGTATTTT. Amino acid sequence: CSARNLGSGSDTQYF. The rearrangement joins TRBV20-1 to TRBJ2-3; the D gene is possibly TRBD2 (6 bases). V was cut by 2 bases and J by 4 bases, with 16 bases left in between. This CDR3 comprises 15 residues. Per the germline V gene, CDR1 is DFQATT and CDR2 is SNEGSKA (reference sequence).

This clonotype was observed a few times. This chain connects TRBV6-5 to TRBJ1-2, with 8 bases lining up with TRBD1. This CDR3 is built from 14 residues. Germline V gives CDR1 MNHEY, CDR2 SVGAGI. With V trimmed by 2 bases and J by 7 bases, 6 bases remained unmatched. The CDR3 nucleotides are TGTGCCAGCAGTTACCCCCGACAGGGGACTGGCTACACCTTC. This encodes CASSYPRQGTGYTF.